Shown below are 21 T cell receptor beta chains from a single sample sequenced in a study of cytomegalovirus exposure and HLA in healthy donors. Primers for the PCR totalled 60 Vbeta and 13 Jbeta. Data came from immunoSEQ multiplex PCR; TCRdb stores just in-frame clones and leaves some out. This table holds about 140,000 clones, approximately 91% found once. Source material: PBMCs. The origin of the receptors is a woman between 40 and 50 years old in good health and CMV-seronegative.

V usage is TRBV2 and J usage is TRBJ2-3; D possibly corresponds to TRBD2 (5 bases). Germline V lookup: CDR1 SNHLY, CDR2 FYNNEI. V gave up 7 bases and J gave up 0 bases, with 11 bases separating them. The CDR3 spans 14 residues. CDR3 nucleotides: TGTGCCAGCACCCCTTGGACTAGCACAGATACGCAGTATTTT. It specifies CASTPWTSTDTQYF.

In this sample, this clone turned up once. CDR3 in DNA: TGTGCCAGCAGTGAACAGACGAACTATGGCTACACCTTC. It specifies CASSEQTNYGYTF. This rearrangement joins TRBV6-5 to TRBJ1-2, with unresolved D. Germline CDR1 MNHEY, CDR2 SVGAGI. The CDR3 is 13 amino acids. V was pared by 5 bases and J by 2 bases, with 9 bases between.

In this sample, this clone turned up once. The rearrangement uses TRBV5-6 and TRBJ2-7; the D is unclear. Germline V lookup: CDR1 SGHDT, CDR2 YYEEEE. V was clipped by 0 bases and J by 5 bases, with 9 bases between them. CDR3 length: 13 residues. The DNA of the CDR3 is TGTGCCAGCAGCTTGGTATCTGTCCACGAGCAGTACTTC. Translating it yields CASSLVSVHEQYF.

The CDR3 sequence: CSATGQTQETQYF. The DNA for the CDR3 is TGCAGCGCCACGGGACAGACTCAAGAGACCCAGTACTTC. The chain combines TRBV29-1 with TRBJ2-5; 7 nucleotides agree with TRBD1. Germline CDR1 reads SQVTM; CDR2 reads ANQGSEA. The CDR3 spans 13 residues. Unmatched junction bases numbered 7, after V lost 7 bases and J lost 2 bases.

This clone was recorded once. The CDR3 loop reads CAWSQERDQPQHF. CDR3 sequence (DNA): TGTGCCTGGAGTCAGGAACGTGATCAGCCCCAGCATTTT. This chain joins TRBV30 and TRBJ1-5; D unclear. Germline-derived CDR1 and CDR2 are GTSNPN and SVGIG (reference sequence). With 2 bases removed from V and 5 bases from J, the gap between germline ends came to 10 bases. This CDR3 comprises 13 residues. The full variable domain, with the rest looked up from reference TRBV30 and TRBJ1-5, is SQTIHQWPATLVQPVGSPLSLECTVEGTSNPNLYWYRQAAGRGLQLLFYSVGIGQISSEVPQNLSASRPQDRQFILSSKKLLLSDSGFYLCAWSQERDQPQHFGDGTRLSIL.

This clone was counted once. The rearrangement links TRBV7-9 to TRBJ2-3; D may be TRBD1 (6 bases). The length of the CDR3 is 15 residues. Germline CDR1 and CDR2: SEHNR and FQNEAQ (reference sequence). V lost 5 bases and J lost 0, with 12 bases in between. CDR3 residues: CASSPGTLSTDTQYF. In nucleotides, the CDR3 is TGTGCCAGCAGCCCAGGGACACTCAGCACAGATACGCAGTATTTT.

The CDR3 region has the DNA TGTGCCAGCAGCTACGGGGAAAATCAGCCCCAGCATTTT. Protein sequence: CASSYGENQPQHF. The chain uses TRBV11-3 and TRBJ1-5; D is unresolved. Trimming took off 4 bases at V and 4 bases at J, with 8 bases between the two ends. CDR1 and CDR2 (germline): SGHNT, YENEEA. The CDR3 is made up of 13 amino acids.

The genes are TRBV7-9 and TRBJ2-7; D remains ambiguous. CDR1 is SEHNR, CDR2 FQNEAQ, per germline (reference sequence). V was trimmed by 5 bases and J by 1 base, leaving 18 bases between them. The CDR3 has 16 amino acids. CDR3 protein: CASSLTPGSGSYEQYF. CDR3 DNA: TGTGCCAGCAGCCTCACACCGGGTTCCGGGTCCTACGAGCAGTACTTC.

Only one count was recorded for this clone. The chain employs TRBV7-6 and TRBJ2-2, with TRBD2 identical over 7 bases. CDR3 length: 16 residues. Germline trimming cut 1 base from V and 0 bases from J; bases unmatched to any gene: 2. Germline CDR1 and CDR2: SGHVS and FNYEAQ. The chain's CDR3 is CASSLVAGSNTGELFF. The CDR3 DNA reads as TGTGCCAGCAGCTTAGTAGCGGGTTCGAACACCGGGGAGCTGTTTTTT. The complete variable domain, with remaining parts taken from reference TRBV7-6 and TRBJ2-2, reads GAGVSQSPRYKVTKRGQDVALRCDPISGHVSLYWYRQALGQGPEFLTYFNYEAQQDKSGLPNDRFSAERPEGSISTLTIQRTEQRDSAMYRCASSLVAGSNTGELFFGEGSRLTVL.

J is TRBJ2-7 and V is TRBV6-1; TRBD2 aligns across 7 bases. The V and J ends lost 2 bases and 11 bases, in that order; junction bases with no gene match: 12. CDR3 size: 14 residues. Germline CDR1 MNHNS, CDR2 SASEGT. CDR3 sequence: CASSEWGGRGTEYF. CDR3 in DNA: TGTGCCAGCAGTGAATGGGGGGGAAGGGGCACGGAGTACTTC.

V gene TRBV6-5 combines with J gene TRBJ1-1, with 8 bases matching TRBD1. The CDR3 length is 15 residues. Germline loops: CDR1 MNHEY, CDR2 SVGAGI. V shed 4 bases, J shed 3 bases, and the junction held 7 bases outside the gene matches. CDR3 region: CASSLLGQEYTEAFF. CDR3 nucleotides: TGTGCCAGCAGTTTATTGGGACAGGAGTACACTGAAGCTTTCTTT.

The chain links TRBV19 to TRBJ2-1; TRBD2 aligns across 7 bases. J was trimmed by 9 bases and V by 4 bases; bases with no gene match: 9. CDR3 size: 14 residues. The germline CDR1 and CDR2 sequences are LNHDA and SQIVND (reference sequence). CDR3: CASSTPASGSEQFF. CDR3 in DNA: TGTGCCAGTAGTACCCCCGCTAGCGGCAGTGAGCAGTTCTTC.

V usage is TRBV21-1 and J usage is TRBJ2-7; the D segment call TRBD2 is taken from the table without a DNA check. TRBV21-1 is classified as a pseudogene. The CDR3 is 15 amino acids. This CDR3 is CASSKVRAGSFEQYF. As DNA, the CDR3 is TGTGCCAGCAGCAAAGTTAGAGCGGGATCTTTTGAGCAGTACTTC.

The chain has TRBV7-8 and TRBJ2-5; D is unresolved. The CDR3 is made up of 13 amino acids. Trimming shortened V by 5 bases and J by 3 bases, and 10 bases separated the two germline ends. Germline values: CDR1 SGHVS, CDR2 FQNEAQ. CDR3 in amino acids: CASSPRPEETQYF. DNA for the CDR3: TGTGCCAGCAGCCCCCGTCCCGAAGAGACCCAGTACTTC.

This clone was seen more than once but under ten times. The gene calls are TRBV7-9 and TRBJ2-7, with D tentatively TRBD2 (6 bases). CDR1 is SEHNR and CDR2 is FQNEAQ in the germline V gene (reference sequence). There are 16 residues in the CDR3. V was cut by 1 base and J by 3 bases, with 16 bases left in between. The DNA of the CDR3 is TGTGCCAGCAGCTTAGTGTCTTACGGGAGCCGCTACGAGCAGTACTTC. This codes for CASSLVSYGSRYEQYF.

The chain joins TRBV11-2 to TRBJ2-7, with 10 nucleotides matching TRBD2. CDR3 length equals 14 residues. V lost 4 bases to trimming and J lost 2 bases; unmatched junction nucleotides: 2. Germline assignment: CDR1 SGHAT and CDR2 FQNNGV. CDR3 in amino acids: CASSYLAGAYEQYF. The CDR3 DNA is TGTGCCAGCAGCTATCTAGCGGGAGCCTACGAGCAGTACTTC. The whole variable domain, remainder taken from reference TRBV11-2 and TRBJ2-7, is EAGVAQSPRYKIIEKRQSVAFWCNPISGHATLYWYQQILGQGPKLLIQFQNNGVVDDSQLPKDRFSAERLKGVDSTLKIQPAKLEDSAVYLCASSYLAGAYEQYFGPGTRLTVT.

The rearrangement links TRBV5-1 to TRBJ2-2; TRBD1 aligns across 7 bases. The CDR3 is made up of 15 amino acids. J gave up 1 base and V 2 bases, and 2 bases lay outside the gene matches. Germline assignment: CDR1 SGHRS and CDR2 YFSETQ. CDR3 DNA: TGCGCCAGCAGCTTACAGGGGCTGAACACCGGGGAGCTGTTTTTT. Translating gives CASSLQGLNTGELFF.

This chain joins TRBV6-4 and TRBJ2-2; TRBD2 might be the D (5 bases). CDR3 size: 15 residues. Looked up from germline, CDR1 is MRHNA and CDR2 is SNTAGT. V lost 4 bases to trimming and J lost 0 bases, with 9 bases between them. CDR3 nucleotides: TGTGCCAGCAGTGGAGGAGGACCGAACACCGGGGAGCTGTTTTTT. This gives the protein CASSGGGPNTGELFF.

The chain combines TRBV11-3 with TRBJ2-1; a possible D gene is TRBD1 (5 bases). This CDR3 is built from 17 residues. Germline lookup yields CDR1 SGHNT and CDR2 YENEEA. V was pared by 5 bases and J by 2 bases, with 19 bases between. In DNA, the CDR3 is TGTGCCAGCAGCCCACCGCCCCAGGGAATTACCTACAATGAGCAGTTCTTC. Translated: CASSPPPQGITYNEQFF.

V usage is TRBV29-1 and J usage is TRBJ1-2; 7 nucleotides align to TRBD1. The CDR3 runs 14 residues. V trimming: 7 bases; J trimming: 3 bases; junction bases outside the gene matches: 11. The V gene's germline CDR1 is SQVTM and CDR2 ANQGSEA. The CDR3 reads CSGLTGDRDYGYTF. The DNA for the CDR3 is TGCAGCGGGCTAACAGGGGACCGGGACTATGGCTACACCTTC.

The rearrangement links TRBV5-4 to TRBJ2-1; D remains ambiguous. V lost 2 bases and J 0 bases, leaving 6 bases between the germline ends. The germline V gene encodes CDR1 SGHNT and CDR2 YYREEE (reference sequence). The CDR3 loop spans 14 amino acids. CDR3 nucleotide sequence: TGTGCCAGCAGCTTTGAGAGCTCCTACAATGAGCAGTTCTTC. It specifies CASSFESSYNEQFF. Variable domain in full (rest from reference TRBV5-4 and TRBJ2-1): ETGVTQSPTHLIKTRGQQVTLRCSSQSGHNTVSWYQQALGQGPQFIFQYYREEENGRGNFPPRFSGLQFPNYSSELNVNALELDDSALYLCASSFESSYNEQFFGPGTRLTVL.